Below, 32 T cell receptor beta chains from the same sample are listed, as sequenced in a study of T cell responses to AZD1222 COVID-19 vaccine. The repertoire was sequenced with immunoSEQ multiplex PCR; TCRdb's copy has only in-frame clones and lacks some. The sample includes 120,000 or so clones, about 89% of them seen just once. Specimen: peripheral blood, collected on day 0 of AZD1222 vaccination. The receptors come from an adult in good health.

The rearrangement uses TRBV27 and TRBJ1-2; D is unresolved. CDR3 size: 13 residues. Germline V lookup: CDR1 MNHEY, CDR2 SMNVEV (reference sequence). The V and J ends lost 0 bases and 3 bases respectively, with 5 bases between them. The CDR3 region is CASSLSPDYGYTF. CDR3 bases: TGTGCCAGCAGTTTATCCCCGGACTATGGCTACACCTTC.

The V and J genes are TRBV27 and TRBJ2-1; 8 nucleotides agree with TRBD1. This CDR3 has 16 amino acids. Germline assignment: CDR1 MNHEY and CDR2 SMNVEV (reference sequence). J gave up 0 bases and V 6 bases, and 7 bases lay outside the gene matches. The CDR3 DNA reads TGTGCCAGCAGCTCGGGACAGGTCAACTCCTACAATGAGCAGTTCTTC. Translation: CASSSGQVNSYNEQFF.

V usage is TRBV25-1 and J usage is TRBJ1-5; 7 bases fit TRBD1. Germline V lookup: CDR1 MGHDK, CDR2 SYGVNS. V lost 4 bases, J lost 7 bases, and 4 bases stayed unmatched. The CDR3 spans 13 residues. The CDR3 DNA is TGTGCCAGCAGTGGAGGGGGCGGGCAGCCCCAGCATTTT. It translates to CASSGGGGQPQHF.

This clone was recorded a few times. The CDR3 loop reads CASSLVYGYTF. In DNA form, the CDR3 reads TGTGCCAGCAGCTTGGTCTATGGCTACACCTTC. The V and J genes are TRBV5-8 and TRBJ1-2; D gene uncertain. The CDR3 consists of 11 residues. V was cut by 0 bases and J by 4 bases, with 1 base left in between. Germline-derived CDR1 and CDR2 are SGHTS and YDEGEE.

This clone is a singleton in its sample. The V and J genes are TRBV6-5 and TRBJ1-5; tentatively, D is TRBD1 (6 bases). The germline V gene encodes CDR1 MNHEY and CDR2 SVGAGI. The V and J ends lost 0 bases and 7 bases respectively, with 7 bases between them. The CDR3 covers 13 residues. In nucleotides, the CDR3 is TGTGCCAGCAGTTACTCCAGGGGACAGCCCCAGCATTTT. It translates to CASSYSRGQPQHF.

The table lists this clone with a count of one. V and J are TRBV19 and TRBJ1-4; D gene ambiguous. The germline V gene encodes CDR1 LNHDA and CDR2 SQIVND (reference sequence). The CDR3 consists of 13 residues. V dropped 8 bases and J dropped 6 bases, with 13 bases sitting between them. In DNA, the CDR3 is TGTGCCAGTTCCGTTTTGAGGGATGAAAAACTGTTTTTT. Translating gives CASSVLRDEKLFF.

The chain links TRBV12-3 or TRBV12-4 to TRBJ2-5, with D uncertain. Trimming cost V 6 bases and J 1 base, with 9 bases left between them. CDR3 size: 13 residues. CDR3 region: CASRSGSQETQYF. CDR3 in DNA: TGTGCCAGCAGGTCGGGCAGCCAAGAGACCCAGTACTTC.

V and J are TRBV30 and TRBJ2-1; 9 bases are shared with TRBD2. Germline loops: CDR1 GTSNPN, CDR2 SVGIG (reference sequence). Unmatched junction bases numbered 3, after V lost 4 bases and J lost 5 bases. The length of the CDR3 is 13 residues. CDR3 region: CAWTSGIDNEQFF. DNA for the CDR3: TGTGCCTGGACTAGCGGGATTGACAATGAGCAGTTCTTC. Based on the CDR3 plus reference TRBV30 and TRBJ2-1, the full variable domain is SQTIHQWPATLVQPVGSPLSLECTVEGTSNPNLYWYRQAAGRGLQLLFYSVGIGQISSEVPQNLSASRPQDRQFILSSKKLLLSDSGFYLCAWTSGIDNEQFFGPGTRLTVL.

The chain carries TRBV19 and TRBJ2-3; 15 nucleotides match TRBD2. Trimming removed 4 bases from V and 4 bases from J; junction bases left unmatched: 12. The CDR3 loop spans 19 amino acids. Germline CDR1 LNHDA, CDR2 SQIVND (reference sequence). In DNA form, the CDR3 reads TGTGCCAGTAGTACTAGATTTCGGACTAGCGGGAGGGCCGCAGATACGCAGTATTTT. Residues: CASSTRFRTSGRAADTQYF.

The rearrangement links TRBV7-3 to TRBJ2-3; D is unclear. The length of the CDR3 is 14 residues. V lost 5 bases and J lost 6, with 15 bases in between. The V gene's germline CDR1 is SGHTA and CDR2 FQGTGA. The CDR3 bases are TGTGCCAGCAGCAGTTGGGCCGGTCCTGATACGCAGTATTTT. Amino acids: CASSSWAGPDTQYF.

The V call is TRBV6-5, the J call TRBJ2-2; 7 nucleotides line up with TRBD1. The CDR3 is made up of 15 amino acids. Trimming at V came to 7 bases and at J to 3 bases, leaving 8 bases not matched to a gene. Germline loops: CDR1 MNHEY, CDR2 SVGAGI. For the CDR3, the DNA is TGTGCCAGCACCGACAGGGCAAGTCACACCGGGGAGCTGTTTTTT. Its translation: CASTDRASHTGELFF.

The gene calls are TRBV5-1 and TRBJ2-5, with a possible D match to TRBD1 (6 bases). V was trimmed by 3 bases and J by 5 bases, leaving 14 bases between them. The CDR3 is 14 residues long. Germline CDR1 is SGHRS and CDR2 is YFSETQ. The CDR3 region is CASSWNTGLETQYF. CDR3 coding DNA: TGCGCCAGCAGCTGGAATACAGGGTTGGAGACCCAGTACTTC.

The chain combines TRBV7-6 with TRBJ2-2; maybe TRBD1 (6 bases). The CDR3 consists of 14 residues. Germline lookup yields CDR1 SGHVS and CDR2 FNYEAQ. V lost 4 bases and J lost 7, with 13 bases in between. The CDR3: CASSWQGYGGELFF. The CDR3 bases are TGTGCCAGCAGCTGGCAGGGGTACGGCGGGGAGCTGTTTTTT. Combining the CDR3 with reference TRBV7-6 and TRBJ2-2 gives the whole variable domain GAGVSQSPRYKVTKRGQDVALRCDPISGHVSLYWYRQALGQGPEFLTYFNYEAQQDKSGLPNDRFSAERPEGSISTLTIQRTEQRDSAMYRCASSWQGYGGELFFGEGSRLTVL.

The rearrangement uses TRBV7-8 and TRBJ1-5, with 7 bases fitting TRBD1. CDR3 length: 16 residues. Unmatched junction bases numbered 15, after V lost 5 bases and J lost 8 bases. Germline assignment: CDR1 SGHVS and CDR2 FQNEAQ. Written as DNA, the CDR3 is TGTGCCAGCAGCCTGTATCGGCAGGGGGGCATGGAGCCCCAGCATTTT. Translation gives CASSLYRQGGMEPQHF.

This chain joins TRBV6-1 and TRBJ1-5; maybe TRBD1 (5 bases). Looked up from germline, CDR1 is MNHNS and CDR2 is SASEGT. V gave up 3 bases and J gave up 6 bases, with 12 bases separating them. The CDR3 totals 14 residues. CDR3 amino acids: CASSDREGRQPQHF. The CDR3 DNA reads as TGTGCCAGCAGTGACAGGGAAGGACGTCAGCCCCAGCATTTT.

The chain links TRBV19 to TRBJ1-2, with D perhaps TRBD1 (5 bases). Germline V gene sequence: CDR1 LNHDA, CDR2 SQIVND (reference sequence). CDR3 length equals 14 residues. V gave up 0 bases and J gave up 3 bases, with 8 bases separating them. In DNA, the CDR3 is TGTGCCAGTAGTATAGACGTCAGGGACTATGGCTACACCTTC. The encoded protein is CASSIDVRDYGYTF. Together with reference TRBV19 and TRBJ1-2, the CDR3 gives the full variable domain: DGGITQSPKYLFRKEGQNVTLSCEQNLNHDAMYWYRQDPGQGLRLIYYSQIVNDFQKGDIAEGYSVSREKKESFPLTVTSAQKNPTAFYLCASSIDVRDYGYTFGSGTRLTVV.

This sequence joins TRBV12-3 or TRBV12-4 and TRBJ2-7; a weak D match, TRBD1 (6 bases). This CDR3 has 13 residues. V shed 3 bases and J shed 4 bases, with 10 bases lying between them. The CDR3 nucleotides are TGTGCCAGCAGTTTCAGGGGCGGGTACGAGCAGTACTTC. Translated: CASSFRGGYEQYF.

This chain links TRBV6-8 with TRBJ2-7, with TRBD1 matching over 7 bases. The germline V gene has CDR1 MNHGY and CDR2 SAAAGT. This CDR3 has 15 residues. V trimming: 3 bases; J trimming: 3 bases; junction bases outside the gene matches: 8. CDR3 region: CASSYWAGGIYEQYF. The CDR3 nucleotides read TGTGCCAGCAGTTATTGGGCAGGGGGAATCTACGAGCAGTACTTC.

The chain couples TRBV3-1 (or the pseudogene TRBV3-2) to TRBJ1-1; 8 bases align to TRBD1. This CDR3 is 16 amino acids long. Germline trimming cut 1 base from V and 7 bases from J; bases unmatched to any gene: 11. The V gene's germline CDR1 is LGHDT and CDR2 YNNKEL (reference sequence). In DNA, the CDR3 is TGTGCCAGCAGCCAAGTGGGGCAGGGGGCTGGTGGTGAAGCTTTCTTT. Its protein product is CASSQVGQGAGGEAFF.

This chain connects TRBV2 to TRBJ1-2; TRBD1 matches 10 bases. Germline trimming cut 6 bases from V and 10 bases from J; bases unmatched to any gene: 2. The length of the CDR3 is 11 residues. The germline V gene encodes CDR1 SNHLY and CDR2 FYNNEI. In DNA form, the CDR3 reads TGTGCCAGCAGCGGACAGGGGGACTACACCTTC. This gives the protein CASSGQGDYTF. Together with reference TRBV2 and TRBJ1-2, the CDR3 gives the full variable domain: EPEVTQTPSHQVTQMGQEVILRCVPISNHLYFYWYRQILGQKVEFLVSFYNNEISEKSEIFDDQFSVERPDGSNFTLKIRSTKLEDSAMYFCASSGQGDYTFGSGTRLTVV.

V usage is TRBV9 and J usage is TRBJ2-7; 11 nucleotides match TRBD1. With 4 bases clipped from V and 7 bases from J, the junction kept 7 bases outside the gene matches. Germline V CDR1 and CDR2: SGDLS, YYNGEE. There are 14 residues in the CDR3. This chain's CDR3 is CASSPQGTGGEQYF. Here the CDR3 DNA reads TGTGCCAGCAGCCCACAAGGGACAGGGGGGGAGCAGTACTTC.

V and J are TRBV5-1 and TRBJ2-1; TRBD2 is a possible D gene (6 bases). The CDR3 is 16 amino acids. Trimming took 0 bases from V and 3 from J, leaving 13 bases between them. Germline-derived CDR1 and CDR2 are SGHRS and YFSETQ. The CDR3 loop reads CASSLAEGLNYNEQFF. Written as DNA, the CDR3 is TGCGCCAGCAGCTTGGCCGAAGGACTAAACTACAATGAGCAGTTCTTC. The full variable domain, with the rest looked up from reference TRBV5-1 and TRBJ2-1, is KAGVTQTPRYLIKTRGQQVTLSCSPISGHRSVSWYQQTPGQGLQFLFEYFSETQRNKGNFPGRFSGRQFSNSRSEMNVSTLELGDSALYLCASSLAEGLNYNEQFFGPGTRLTVL.

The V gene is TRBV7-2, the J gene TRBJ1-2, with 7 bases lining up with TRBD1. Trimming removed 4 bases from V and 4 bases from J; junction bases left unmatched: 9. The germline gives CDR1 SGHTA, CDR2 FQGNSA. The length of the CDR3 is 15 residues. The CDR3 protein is CASSSPGGYGYGYTF. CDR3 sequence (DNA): TGTGCCAGCAGCTCCCCAGGGGGGTATGGCTATGGCTACACCTTC.

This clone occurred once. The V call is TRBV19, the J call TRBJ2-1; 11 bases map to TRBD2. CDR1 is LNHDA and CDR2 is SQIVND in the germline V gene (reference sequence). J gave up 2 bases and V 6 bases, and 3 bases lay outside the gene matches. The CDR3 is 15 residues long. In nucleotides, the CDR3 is TGTGCCAGTAGAAGACTAGCGGGGACCTACAATGAGCAGTTCTTC. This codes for CASRRLAGTYNEQFF.

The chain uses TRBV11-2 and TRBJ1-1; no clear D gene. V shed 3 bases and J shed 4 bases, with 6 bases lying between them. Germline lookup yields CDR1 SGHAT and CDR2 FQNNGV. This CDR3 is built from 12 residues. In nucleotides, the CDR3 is TGTGCCAGCAGCTTTTCCTTCACTGAAGCTTTCTTT. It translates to CASSFSFTEAFF.

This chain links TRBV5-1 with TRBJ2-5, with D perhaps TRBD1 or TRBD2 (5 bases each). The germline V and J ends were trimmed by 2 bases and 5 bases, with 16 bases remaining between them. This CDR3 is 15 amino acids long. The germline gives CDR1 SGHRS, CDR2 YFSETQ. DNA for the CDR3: TGCGCCAGCAGCTTTGGACTTTCAGGGTCTGAGACCCAGTACTTC. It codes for CASSFGLSGSETQYF.

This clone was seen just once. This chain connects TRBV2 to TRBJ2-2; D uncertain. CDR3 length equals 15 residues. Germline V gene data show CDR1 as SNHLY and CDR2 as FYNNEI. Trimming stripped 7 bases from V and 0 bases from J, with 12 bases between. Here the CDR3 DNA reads TGTGCCAGCATATTGAACAACGCGAACACCGGGGAGCTGTTTTTT. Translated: CASILNNANTGELFF.

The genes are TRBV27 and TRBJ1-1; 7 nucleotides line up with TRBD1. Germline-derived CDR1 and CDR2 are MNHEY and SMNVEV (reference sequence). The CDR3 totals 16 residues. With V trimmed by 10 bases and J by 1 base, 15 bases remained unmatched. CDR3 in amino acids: CATKGRAGGRNTEAFF. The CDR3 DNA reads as TGTGCCACCAAGGGGAGGGCAGGGGGAAGGAACACTGAAGCTTTCTTT.

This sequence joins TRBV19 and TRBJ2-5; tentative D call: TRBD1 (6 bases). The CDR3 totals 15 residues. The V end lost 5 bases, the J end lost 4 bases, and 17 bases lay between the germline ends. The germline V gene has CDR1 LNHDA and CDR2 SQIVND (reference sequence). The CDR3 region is CASSPAGARRETQYF. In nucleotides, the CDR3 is TGTGCCAGTAGTCCGGCAGGGGCTCGTAGAGAGACCCAGTACTTC.

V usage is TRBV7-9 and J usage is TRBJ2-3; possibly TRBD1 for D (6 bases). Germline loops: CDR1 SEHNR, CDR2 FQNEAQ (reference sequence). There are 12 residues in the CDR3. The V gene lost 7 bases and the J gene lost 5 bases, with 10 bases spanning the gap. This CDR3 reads CASTIGGDTQYF. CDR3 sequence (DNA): TGTGCCAGCACTATAGGGGGAGATACGCAGTATTTT.

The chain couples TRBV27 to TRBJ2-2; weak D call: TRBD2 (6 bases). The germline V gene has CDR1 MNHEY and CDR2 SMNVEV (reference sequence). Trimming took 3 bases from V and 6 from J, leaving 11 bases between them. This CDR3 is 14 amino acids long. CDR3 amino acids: CASSFPGVSGELFF. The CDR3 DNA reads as TGTGCCAGCAGTTTCCCGGGAGTATCCGGGGAGCTGTTTTTT.

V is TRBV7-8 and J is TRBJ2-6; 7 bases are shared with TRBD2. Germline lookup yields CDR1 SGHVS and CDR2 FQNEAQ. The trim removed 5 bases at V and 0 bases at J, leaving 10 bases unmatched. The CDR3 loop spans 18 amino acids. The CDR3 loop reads CASSPGRGSSSGANVLTF. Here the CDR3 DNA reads TGTGCCAGCAGCCCAGGGCGGGGGAGCAGCTCTGGGGCCAACGTCCTGACTTTC.